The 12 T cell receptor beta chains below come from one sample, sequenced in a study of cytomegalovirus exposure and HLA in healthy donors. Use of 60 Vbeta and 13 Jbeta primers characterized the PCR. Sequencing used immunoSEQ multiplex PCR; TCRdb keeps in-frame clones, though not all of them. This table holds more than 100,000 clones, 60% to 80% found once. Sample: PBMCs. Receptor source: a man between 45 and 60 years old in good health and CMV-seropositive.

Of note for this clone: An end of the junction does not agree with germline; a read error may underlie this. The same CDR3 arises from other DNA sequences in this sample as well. Here the CDR3 DNA reads TGCGCCAGCAGCTTGTCGGCCGGGGACACTGAGGCTTTCTTT. Protein sequence: CASSLSAGDTEAFF. V usage is TRBV5-1 and J usage is TRBJ1-1, with D tentatively TRBD1 (6 bases). CDR3 length: 14 residues. The germline gives CDR1 SGHRS, CDR2 YFSETQ.

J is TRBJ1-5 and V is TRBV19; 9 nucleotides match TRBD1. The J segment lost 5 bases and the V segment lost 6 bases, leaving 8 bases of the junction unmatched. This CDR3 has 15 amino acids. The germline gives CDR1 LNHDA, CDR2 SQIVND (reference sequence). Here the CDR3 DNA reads TGTGCCAGTAGCTCCCCGGACAGGGGCTATCAGCCCCAGCATTTT. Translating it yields CASSSPDRGYQPQHF.

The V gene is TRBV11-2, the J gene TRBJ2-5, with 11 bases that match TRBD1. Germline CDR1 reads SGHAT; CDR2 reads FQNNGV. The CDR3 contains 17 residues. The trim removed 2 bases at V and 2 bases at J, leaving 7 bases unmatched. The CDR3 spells CASSLFNRDRGQETQYF. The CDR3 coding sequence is TGTGCCAGCAGCTTATTTAACCGGGACAGGGGGCAAGAGACCCAGTACTTC.

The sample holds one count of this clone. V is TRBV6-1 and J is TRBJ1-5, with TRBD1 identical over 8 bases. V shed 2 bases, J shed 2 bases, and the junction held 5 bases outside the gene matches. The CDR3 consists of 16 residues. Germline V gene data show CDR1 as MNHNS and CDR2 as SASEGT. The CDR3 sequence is CASSEPLTGGNQPQHF. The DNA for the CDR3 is TGTGCCAGCAGTGAACCTCTGACAGGGGGCAATCAGCCCCAGCATTTT.

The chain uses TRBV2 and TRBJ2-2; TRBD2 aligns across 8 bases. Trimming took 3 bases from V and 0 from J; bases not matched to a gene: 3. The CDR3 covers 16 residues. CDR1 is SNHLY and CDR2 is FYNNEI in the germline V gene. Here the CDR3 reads CASSERGAANTGELFF. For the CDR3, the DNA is TGTGCCAGCAGTGAGCGGGGGGCCGCGAACACCGGGGAGCTGTTTTTT.

CDR3 amino acids: CASSATNYGYTF. CDR3 nucleotides: TGTGCCAGCAGCGCTACCAACTATGGCTACACCTTC. The chain employs TRBV9 and TRBJ1-2; D call uncertain. The V end was cut by 3 bases, the J end by 2 bases, with 5 bases between. This CDR3 spans 12 amino acids. Germline CDR1 reads SGDLS; CDR2 reads YYNGEE.

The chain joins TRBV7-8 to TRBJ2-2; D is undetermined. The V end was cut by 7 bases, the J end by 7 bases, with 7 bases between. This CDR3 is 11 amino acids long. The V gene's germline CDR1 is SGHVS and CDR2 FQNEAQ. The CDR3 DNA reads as TGTGCCAGCACCAAGAGCGGGGAGCTGTTTTTT. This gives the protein CASTKSGELFF.

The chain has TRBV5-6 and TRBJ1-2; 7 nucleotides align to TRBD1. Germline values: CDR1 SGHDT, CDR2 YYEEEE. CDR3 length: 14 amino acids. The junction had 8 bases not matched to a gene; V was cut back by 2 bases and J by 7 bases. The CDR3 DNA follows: TGTGCCAGCAGCTTAAACAGGGGAGTCGGTGGCTACACCTTC. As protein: CASSLNRGVGGYTF.

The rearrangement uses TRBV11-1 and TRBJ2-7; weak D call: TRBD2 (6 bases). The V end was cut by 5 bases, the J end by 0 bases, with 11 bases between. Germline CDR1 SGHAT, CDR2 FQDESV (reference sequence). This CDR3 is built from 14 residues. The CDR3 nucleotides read TGTGCCAGCAGCGCGGGACCGTCCTCCTACGAGCAGTACTTC. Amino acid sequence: CASSAGPSSYEQYF.

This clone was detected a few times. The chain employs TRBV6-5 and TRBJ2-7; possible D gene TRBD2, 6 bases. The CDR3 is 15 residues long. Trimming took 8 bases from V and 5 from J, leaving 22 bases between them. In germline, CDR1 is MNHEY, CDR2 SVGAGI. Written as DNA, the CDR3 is TGTGCCAGCCGCCCTCAAGGGACTGGGATAAACGAGCAGTACTTC. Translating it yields CASRPQGTGINEQYF.

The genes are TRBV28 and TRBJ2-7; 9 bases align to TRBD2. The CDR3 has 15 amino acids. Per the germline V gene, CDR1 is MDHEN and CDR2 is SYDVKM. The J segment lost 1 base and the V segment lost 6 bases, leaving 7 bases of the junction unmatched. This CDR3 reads CASSLAGVGSYEQYF. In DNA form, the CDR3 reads TGTGCCAGCAGCTTAGCGGGAGTAGGATCCTACGAGCAGTACTTC.

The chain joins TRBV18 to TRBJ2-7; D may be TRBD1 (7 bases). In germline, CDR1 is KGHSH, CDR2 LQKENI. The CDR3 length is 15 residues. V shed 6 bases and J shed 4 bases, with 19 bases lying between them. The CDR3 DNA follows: TGTGCCAGCTCGCGCGGGACAGTTGAGAGGTACGAGCAGTACTTC. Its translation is CASSRGTVERYEQYF.